The rows below give T cell receptor beta chains drawn from one sample of a study of OX40 agonist ivuxolimab in advanced cancers. Measured with immunoSEQ multiplex PCR; TCRdb has only the in-frame clones, and not every one. Of about 28,000 clones in the sample, more than 65% were seen once. Sample: CD4+ or CD8+ T cells sorted from blood, taken in a trial of the OX40 agonist ivuxolimab. The receptors were gathered from an adult with an advanced solid tumor such as melanoma, head and neck, liver or kidney cancer. CDR3s leave out the opening cysteine and the closing phenylalanine or tryptophan. Each record gives: J gene, D gene, V gene, CDR3 length, CDR3 protein. The D gene is left open where the match is weak.

j_gene: TRBJ2-7; d_gene: TRBD2; v_gene: TRBV5-1; len: 16; CDR3aa: ASSFGRERGASLDEQY
j_gene: TRBJ1-2; d_gene: NA; v_gene: TRBV7-2; len: 14; CDR3aa: ASSLDSTALGYGYT
j_gene: TRBJ2-1; d_gene: NA; v_gene: TRBV19; len: 12; CDR3aa: ASSMWDTGDEQF
j_gene: TRBJ2-7; d_gene: TRBD1; v_gene: TRBV18; len: 13; CDR3aa: ASSHRDRLTYEQY
j_gene: TRBJ2-7; d_gene: TRBD2; v_gene: TRBV2; len: 14; CDR3aa: ASSSLAGGPQNEQY
j_gene: TRBJ2-7; d_gene: NA; v_gene: TRBV6-5; len: 9; CDR3aa: ASSYTYEQY
j_gene: TRBJ2-5; d_gene: NA; v_gene: TRBV10-3; len: 14; CDR3aa: AISEIDSWYQETQY
j_gene: TRBJ2-2; d_gene: NA; v_gene: TRBV19; len: 6; CDR3aa: ALRELF
j_gene: TRBJ2-7; d_gene: NA; v_gene: TRBV27; len: 13; CDR3aa: ASSLYLGGRYEQY
j_gene: TRBJ2-3; d_gene: NA; v_gene: TRBV7-6; len: 11; CDR3aa: ASRGGRADTQY
j_gene: TRBJ2-7; d_gene: TRBD1; v_gene: TRBV27; len: 10; CDR3aa: ASSHRGTEQY
j_gene: TRBJ1-2; d_gene: TRBD1; v_gene: TRBV6-5; len: 13; CDR3aa: ASSYRGGQEYGYT
j_gene: TRBJ1-5; d_gene: NA; v_gene: TRBV2; len: 13; CDR3aa: ASSEAGASNQPQH
j_gene: TRBJ2-2; d_gene: NA; v_gene: TRBV19; len: 12; CDR3aa: ASSPAGAGGELF
j_gene: TRBJ2-7; d_gene: NA; v_gene: TRBV7-9; len: 11; CDR3aa: ASSRFETYEQY
j_gene: TRBJ2-7; d_gene: NA; v_gene: TRBV7-6; len: 13; CDR3aa: ASSLGVGTTYEQY
j_gene: TRBJ1-1; d_gene: NA; v_gene: TRBV13; len: 13; CDR3aa: ASSPRGRGWTEAF
j_gene: TRBJ2-7; d_gene: NA; v_gene: TRBV5-4; len: 14; CDR3aa: ASSPLYGGPEGEQY
j_gene: TRBJ2-7; d_gene: NA; v_gene: TRBV11-1; len: 11; CDR3aa: ASSLVPQYEQY
j_gene: TRBJ1-2; d_gene: NA; v_gene: TRBV7-9; len: 11; CDR3aa: ASSPTAIYGYT
j_gene: TRBJ1-1; d_gene: NA; v_gene: TRBV7-6; len: 10; CDR3aa: ASSPFGQKAF
j_gene: TRBJ2-7; d_gene: TRBD1; v_gene: TRBV7-9; len: 11; CDR3aa: ASSRDSPYEQY
j_gene: TRBJ2-3; d_gene: TRBD1; v_gene: TRBV5-1; len: 10; CDR3aa: ASSYRGDTQY
j_gene: TRBJ2-2; d_gene: NA; v_gene: TRBV25-1; len: 11; CDR3aa: ASSEGNTGELF
j_gene: TRBJ2-7; d_gene: NA; v_gene: TRBV29-1; len: 12; CDR3aa: SAAPRVGPYEQY
j_gene: TRBJ1-2; d_gene: NA; v_gene: TRBV5-4; len: 10; CDR3aa: ARKKFYYGYT
j_gene: TRBJ2-1; d_gene: TRBD1; v_gene: TRBV7-2; len: 12; CDR3aa: ASSPTGVNNEQF
j_gene: TRBJ2-7; d_gene: NA; v_gene: TRBV19; len: 9; CDR3aa: ATLEEGEQY
j_gene: TRBJ2-3; d_gene: TRBD2; v_gene: TRBV27; len: 14; CDR3aa: ASSPPAGVQDDTQY
j_gene: TRBJ2-2; d_gene: NA; v_gene: TRBV5-1; len: 14; CDR3aa: ASSLVNRAGTGELF
j_gene: TRBJ2-3; d_gene: NA; v_gene: TRBV9; len: 13; CDR3aa: ASSGGVAHTDTQY
j_gene: TRBJ2-1; d_gene: TRBD2; v_gene: TRBV27; len: 11; CDR3aa: ASTSGGVHEQF
j_gene: TRBJ2-2; d_gene: TRBD2; v_gene: TRBV6-5; len: 13; CDR3aa: ASSYGGGWTGELF
j_gene: TRBJ2-4; d_gene: NA; v_gene: TRBV5-4; len: 11; CDR3aa: ASRDSAKNIQY